Each of the 23 T cell receptor beta chains below was sequenced from the same sample in a study of blood T cell repertoires in COVID-19. TCRdb's table, derived via immunoSEQ multiplex PCR, lists solely in-frame clones and lacks some. The sample records some 140,000 clones, 65% to 80% being singletons. The sequenced sample was peripheral blood. The receptor set was obtained from a man aged 55 to 70 with acute or convalescent COVID-19.

The rearrangement links TRBV5-1 to TRBJ2-7, with 7 bases fitting TRBD2. Trimming removed 7 bases from V and 1 base from J; junction bases left unmatched: 5. CDR1 and CDR2 from the germline V gene are SGHRS and YFSETQ. The CDR3 has 13 residues. The CDR3: CASSPGGSYEQYF. In DNA, the CDR3 is TGCGCCAGCTCACCGGGAGGATCCTACGAGCAGTACTTC. Drawing the rest from reference TRBV5-1 and TRBJ2-7, the complete variable domain is KAGVTQTPRYLIKTRGQQVTLSCSPISGHRSVSWYQQTPGQGLQFLFEYFSETQRNKGNFPGRFSGRQFSNSRSEMNVSTLELGDSALYLCASSPGGSYEQYFGPGTRLTVT.

The genes are TRBV2 and TRBJ1-2; perhaps TRBD1 as D (5 bases). Trimming took off 6 bases at V and 4 bases at J, with 9 bases between the two ends. CDR3 size: 12 residues. Germline V gene data show CDR1 as SNHLY and CDR2 as FYNNEI. The DNA of the CDR3 is TGTGCCAGCAGAGGGGCCGCCTATGGCTACACCTTC. Its translation: CASRGAAYGYTF.

The chain employs TRBV18 and TRBJ2-1; 8 positions agree with TRBD2. Germline CDR1 and CDR2: KGHSH and LQKENI. This CDR3 region has 16 residues. Germline trimming cut 0 bases from V and 1 base from J; bases unmatched to any gene: 2. Here the CDR3 reads CASSPPASGSYNEQFF. CDR3 coding DNA: TGTGCCAGCTCACCACCGGCTAGCGGGTCCTACAATGAGCAGTTCTTC.

The gene calls are TRBV5-1 and TRBJ2-3, with 12 bases identical to TRBD2. V shed 4 bases, J shed 4 bases, and the junction held 1 base outside the gene matches. Germline assignment: CDR1 SGHRS and CDR2 YFSETQ. This CDR3 has 14 residues. DNA of the CDR3: TGCGCCAGCAGCCCTAGCGGGAGGGCAGATACGCAGTATTTT. Protein sequence: CASSPSGRADTQYF.

This clone was seen once. The chain recombines TRBV29-1 with TRBJ2-1; TRBD2 aligns across 8 bases. V lost 3 bases to trimming and J lost 3 bases; unmatched junction nucleotides: 4. CDR1 and CDR2 (germline): SQVTM, ANQGSEA. The CDR3 spans 14 residues. The CDR3 region has the DNA TGCAGCGTTGATAGGCTAGCGGGCTACAATGAGCAGTTCTTC. Its translation: CSVDRLAGYNEQFF.

This chain uses TRBV15 with TRBJ1-6; D is ambiguous. Per the germline V gene, CDR1 is LNHNV and CDR2 is YYDKDF (reference sequence). The V end lost 7 bases, the J end lost 10 bases, and 20 bases lay between the germline ends. The CDR3 spans 15 residues. CDR3 protein: CATTSGRGIGSPLHF. CDR3 nucleotides: TGTGCCACCACCTCTGGTCGGGGAATTGGATCACCCCTCCACTTT. Filled out from reference TRBV15 and TRBJ1-6, the complete variable domain reads DAMVIQNPRYQVTQFGKPVTLSCSQTLNHNVMYWYQQKSSQAPKLLFHYYDKDFNNEADTPDNFQSRRPNTSFCFLDIRSPGLGDTAMYLCATTSGRGIGSPLHFGNGTRLTVT.

V is TRBV2 and J is TRBJ1-1; TRBD1 matches at 8 bases. The V gene end was trimmed by 4 bases and the J gene end by 4 bases; junction bases not matched to a gene: 2. This CDR3 is built from 13 residues. Germline CDR1 SNHLY, CDR2 FYNNEI. The CDR3 loop is CASSGQGTTEAFF. DNA of the CDR3: TGTGCCAGCAGTGGACAGGGGACCACTGAAGCTTTCTTT. Drawing the rest from reference TRBV2 and TRBJ1-1, the complete variable domain is EPEVTQTPSHQVTQMGQEVILRCVPISNHLYFYWYRQILGQKVEFLVSFYNNEISEKSEIFDDQFSVERPDGSNFTLKIRSTKLEDSAMYFCASSGQGTTEAFFGQGTRLTVV.

The genes are TRBV7-3 and TRBJ2-6; D is perhaps TRBD1 (6 bases). This CDR3 is 17 amino acids long. V was pared by 3 bases and J by 2 bases, with 14 bases between. Germline-derived CDR1 and CDR2 are SGHTA and FQGTGA. CDR3 region: CASSFVSQGTGANVLTF. The CDR3 nucleotides are TGTGCCAGCAGCTTCGTCTCACAGGGAACTGGGGCCAACGTCCTGACTTTC.

This clone has just a few counts. The sample carries other DNA sequences with the same CDR3. V and J are TRBV5-5 and TRBJ1-1; maybe TRBD1 (6 bases). CDR1 and CDR2 (germline): SGHKS, YYEKEE (reference sequence). The V end was cut by 0 bases, the J end by 1 base, with 10 bases between. The length of the CDR3 is 15 residues. The CDR3 protein is CASSLDGRGNTEAFF. The CDR3 nucleotides read TGTGCCAGCAGCTTGGATGGCAGGGGGAACACTGAAGCTTTCTTT.

The chain combines TRBV6-5 with TRBJ2-7; 10 bases are shared with TRBD2. Germline V gene lookup returns CDR1 MNHEY and CDR2 SVGAGI. The CDR3 runs to 16 residues. Trimming at V came to 1 base and at J to 5 bases, leaving 8 bases not matched to a gene. CDR3 nucleotide sequence: TGTGCCAGCAGTTACTTACCTAGCGGGAGTATCAACGAGCAGTACTTC. As protein: CASSYLPSGSINEQYF.

This clone has a handful of counts. The genes are TRBV6-1 and TRBJ2-7; 8 positions agree with TRBD1. Trimming removed 1 base from V and 0 bases from J; junction bases left unmatched: 5. There are 16 residues in the CDR3. CDR1 is MNHNS, CDR2 SASEGT, per germline. CDR3 region: CASSEGPGQASYEQYF. The CDR3 DNA follows: TGTGCCAGCAGTGAAGGTCCGGGACAGGCCTCCTACGAGCAGTACTTC.

V gene TRBV18 combines with J gene TRBJ1-5; 8 positions match TRBD1. V shed 3 bases, J shed 4 bases, and the junction held 2 bases outside the gene matches. The CDR3 extends over 14 amino acids. The germline CDR1 and CDR2 sequences are KGHSH and LQKENI. The CDR3 spells CASSPRGLNQPQHF. CDR3 DNA: TGTGCCAGCTCACCCAGGGGGCTGAATCAGCCCCAGCATTTT.

The rearrangement uses TRBV19 and TRBJ1-1; 8 bases align to TRBD1. Germline lookup yields CDR1 LNHDA and CDR2 SQIVND (reference sequence). The V gene end was trimmed by 4 bases and the J gene end by 1 base; junction bases not matched to a gene: 5. This CDR3 region has 15 residues. The CDR3 bases are TGTGCCAGTAGTAAGGACAGGGCGCGGAACACTGAAGCTTTCTTT. Protein product: CASSKDRARNTEAFF.

The gene calls are TRBV7-3 and TRBJ2-5; 8 bases match TRBD1. Germline V gene lookup returns CDR1 SGHTA and CDR2 FQGTGA. The CDR3 loop spans 15 amino acids. V gave up 5 bases and J gave up 5 bases; unmatched junction bases: 10. The CDR3 loop reads CASSKAGGEGETQYF. Here the CDR3 DNA reads TGTGCCAGCAGCAAGGCAGGGGGCGAGGGGGAGACCCAGTACTTC.

V usage is TRBV28 and J usage is TRBJ2-7; 11 bases match TRBD2. Germline loops: CDR1 MDHEN, CDR2 SYDVKM. The trim removed 6 bases at V and 3 bases at J, leaving 4 bases unmatched. The CDR3 totals 14 residues. The CDR3 nucleotides are TGTGCCAGCAGCCCTACTAGCGGGAGCTACGAGCAGTACTTC. Protein product: CASSPTSGSYEQYF.

In the case of this clone: Different DNA sequences within this sample yield the same CDR3. The J gene is TRBJ1-5, the V gene TRBV9; D is possibly TRBD1 (6 bases). CDR1 is SGDLS, CDR2 YYNGEE, per germline. This CDR3 has 14 amino acids. Trimming pared 0 bases from V and 4 bases from J, leaving 8 bases between. The CDR3 DNA follows: TGTGCCAGCAGCGTAGGGCAGGGGAATCAGCCCCAGCATTTT. The encoded protein is CASSVGQGNQPQHF. The variable domain in full, with the rest retrieved from reference TRBV9 and TRBJ1-5, is DSGVTQTPKHLITATGQRVTLRCSPRSGDLSVYWYQQSLDQGLQFLIQYYNGEERAKGNILERFSAQQFPDLHSELNLSSLELGDSALYFCASSVGQGNQPQHFGDGTRLSIL.

The chain combines TRBV6-4 with TRBJ1-1; perhaps TRBD1 as D (5 bases). CDR3 length: 16 amino acids. Germline assignment: CDR1 MRHNA and CDR2 SNTAGT. Trimming left V 7 bases short and J 5 bases short, with 23 bases between. The CDR3 loop is CASKVREGPTGTEAFF. The CDR3 DNA follows: TGTGCCAGCAAGGTCAGGGAGGGGCCAACGGGGACTGAAGCTTTCTTT.

The rearrangement links TRBV13 to TRBJ1-1; TRBD1 agrees at 8 bases. The V gene's germline CDR1 is PRHDT and CDR2 FYEKMQ (reference sequence). With 6 bases clipped from V and 3 bases from J, the junction kept 6 bases outside the gene matches. The CDR3 is 14 amino acids. The DNA of the CDR3 is TGTGCCAGCAGTTTAAACAGGGGGGACACTGAAGCTTTCTTT. Encoded protein: CASSLNRGDTEAFF.

The sample holds a few counts of this clone. This chain connects TRBV24-1 to TRBJ2-3; tentative D call: TRBD1 (6 bases). V dropped 3 bases and J dropped 5 bases, with 17 bases sitting between them. From germline, CDR1 is KGHDR and CDR2 SFDVKD. The CDR3 is 16 amino acids. CDR3 in amino acids: CATSDPQQGAGDTQYF. Here the CDR3 DNA reads TGTGCCACCAGTGATCCTCAACAGGGAGCCGGAGATACGCAGTATTTT.

This chain joins TRBV6-5 and TRBJ1-1; D remains ambiguous. Germline V CDR1 and CDR2: MNHEY, SVGAGI. The CDR3 is 13 amino acids. Trimming removed 2 bases from V and 1 base from J, with 5 bases in between. CDR3 bases: TGTGCCAGCAGTTACCTCGGGAACACTGAAGCTTTCTTT. Translating it yields CASSYLGNTEAFF.

The V gene is TRBV6-5, the J gene TRBJ1-4; a weak D match, TRBD1 (6 bases). The V gene's germline CDR1 is MNHEY and CDR2 SVGAGI. The V end was cut by 0 bases, the J end by 8 bases, with 13 bases between. The CDR3 is 15 amino acids. The CDR3 here is CASSYSTGASEKLFF. CDR3 sequence (DNA): TGTGCCAGCAGTTACTCGACAGGTGCCTCCGAAAAACTGTTTTTT.

The J gene is TRBJ2-1, the V gene TRBV15, with no clear D. This CDR3 is 13 amino acids long. The V end lost 1 base, the J end lost 8 bases, and 9 bases lay between the germline ends. CDR1 is LNHNV, CDR2 YYDKDF, per germline (reference sequence). The DNA of the CDR3 is TGTGCCACCAGCAGAGCTCCCTCGGATGAGCAGTTCTTC. Translating it yields CATSRAPSDEQFF.

The CDR3 DNA is TGCGCCAGCAGCCCGGGACTAGCGAGCACAGATACGCAGTATTTT. It is translated as CASSPGLASTDTQYF. The V call is TRBV4-3, the J call TRBJ2-3, with 10 nucleotides matching TRBD2. The CDR3 spans 15 residues. Germline CDR1 is LGHNA and CDR2 is YSLEER. The V segment lost 4 bases and the J segment 0 bases; nucleotides outside the gene matches: 1.